The present T cell receptor beta chain was sequenced within a study of radiation and T cells in renal cell carcinoma. Study in general: Nephrectomy followed 15 Gy stereotactic body radiation by 4 weeks.

Time point specified: baseline pretreatment blood. Specified treatment: 15 Gy SBRT to primary tumor, nephrectomy 4 weeks later. Serial blood draws occurred at baseline and 2 and 4 weeks post-SBRT. The data were produced by immunoSEQ multiplex PCR, yet TCRdb's version contains in-frame clones alone and is incomplete. Of approximately 150,000 clones detected, roughly 90% appear once; the ten largest clones hold about 4%. Sequencing was performed on blood, taken from a patient whose treatment included radiotherapy and nephrectomy. The clonotype originates from a woman aged 65 to 85 with renal cell carcinoma.

The CDR3, as DNA: TGTGCCAGCAGCCTAGGACAACCCGGCAATGAGCAGTTCTTC. It is translated as CASSLGQPGNEQFF. The chain links TRBV5-4 to TRBJ2-1; a weak D match, TRBD1 (5 bases). The V end was cut by 4 bases, the J end by 6 bases, with 14 bases between. From germline, CDR1 is SGHNT and CDR2 YYREEE (reference sequence). The CDR3 is 14 residues long.